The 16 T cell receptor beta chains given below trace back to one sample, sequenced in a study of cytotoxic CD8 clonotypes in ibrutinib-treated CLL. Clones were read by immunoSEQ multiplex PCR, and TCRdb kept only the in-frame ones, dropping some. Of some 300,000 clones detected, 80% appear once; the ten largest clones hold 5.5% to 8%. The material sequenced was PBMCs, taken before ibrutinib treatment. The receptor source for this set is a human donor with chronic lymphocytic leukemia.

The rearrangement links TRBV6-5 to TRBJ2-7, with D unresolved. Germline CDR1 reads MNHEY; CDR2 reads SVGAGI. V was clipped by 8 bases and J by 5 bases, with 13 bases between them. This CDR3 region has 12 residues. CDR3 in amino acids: CASGFGTDEQYF. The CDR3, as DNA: TGTGCCAGCGGGTTCGGCACTGACGAGCAGTACTTC.

The CDR3: CASSPLAQGFQETQYF. CDR3 sequence (DNA): TGTGCCAGCAGCCCCCTCGCCCAGGGCTTCCAAGAGACCCAGTACTTC. The gene calls are TRBV7-9 and TRBJ2-5; D is perhaps TRBD1 (5 bases). The CDR3 spans 16 residues. The germline V gene has CDR1 SEHNR and CDR2 FQNEAQ (reference sequence). The ends were cut back, 5 bases at V and 1 base at J, with 17 bases in the middle.

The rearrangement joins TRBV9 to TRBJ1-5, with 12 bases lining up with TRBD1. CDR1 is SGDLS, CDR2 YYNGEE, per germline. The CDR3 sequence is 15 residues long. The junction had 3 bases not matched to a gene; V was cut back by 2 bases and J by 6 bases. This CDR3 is CASSVGQGALQPQHF. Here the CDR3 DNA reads TGTGCCAGCAGCGTGGGACAGGGGGCCCTTCAGCCCCAGCATTTT.

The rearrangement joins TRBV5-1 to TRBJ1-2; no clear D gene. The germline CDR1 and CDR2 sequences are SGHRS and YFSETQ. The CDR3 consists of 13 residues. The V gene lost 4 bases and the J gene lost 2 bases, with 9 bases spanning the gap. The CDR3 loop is CASSMDGNYGYTF. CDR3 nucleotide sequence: TGCGCCAGCAGCATGGACGGCAACTATGGCTACACCTTC. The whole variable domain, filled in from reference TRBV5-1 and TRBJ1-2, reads KAGVTQTPRYLIKTRGQQVTLSCSPISGHRSVSWYQQTPGQGLQFLFEYFSETQRNKGNFPGRFSGRQFSNSRSEMNVSTLELGDSALYLCASSMDGNYGYTFGSGTRLTVV.

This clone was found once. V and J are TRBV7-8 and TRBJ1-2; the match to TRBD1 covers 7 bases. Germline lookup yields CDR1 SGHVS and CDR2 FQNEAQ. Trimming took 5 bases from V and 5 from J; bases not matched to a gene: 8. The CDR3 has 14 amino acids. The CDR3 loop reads CASSNFGQAYGYTF. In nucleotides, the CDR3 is TGTGCCAGCAGCAATTTCGGACAGGCATATGGCTACACCTTC.

Here the CDR3 reads CASSYSGRAQPQHF. CDR3 sequence (DNA): TGTGCCAGCAGTTACTCGGGCAGGGCACAGCCCCAGCATTTT. The rearrangement joins TRBV6-5 to TRBJ1-5, with D possibly matching TRBD1 (5 bases). The germline gives CDR1 MNHEY, CDR2 SVGAGI. The V and J ends lost 0 bases and 7 bases respectively, with 10 bases between them. The CDR3 covers 14 residues.

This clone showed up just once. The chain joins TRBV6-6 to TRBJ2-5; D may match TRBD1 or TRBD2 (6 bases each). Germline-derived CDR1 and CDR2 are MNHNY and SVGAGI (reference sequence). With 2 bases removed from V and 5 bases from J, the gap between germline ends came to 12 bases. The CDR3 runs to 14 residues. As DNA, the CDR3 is TGTGCCAGCAGTTACATGGGGGGCGTCGAGACCCAGTACTTC. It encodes CASSYMGGVETQYF.

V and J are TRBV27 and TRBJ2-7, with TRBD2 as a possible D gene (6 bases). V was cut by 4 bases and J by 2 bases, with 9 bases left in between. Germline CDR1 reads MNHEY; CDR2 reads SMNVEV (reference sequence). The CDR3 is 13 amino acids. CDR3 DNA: TGTGCCAGCAGTTCGGCGGGAACCTACGAGCAGTACTTC. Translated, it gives CASSSAGTYEQYF.

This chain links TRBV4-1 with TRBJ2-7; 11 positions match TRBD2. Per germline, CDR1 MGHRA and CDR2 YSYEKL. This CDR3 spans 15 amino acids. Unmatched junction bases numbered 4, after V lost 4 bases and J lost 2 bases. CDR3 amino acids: CASSRGTSGPYEQYF. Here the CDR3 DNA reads TGCGCCAGCAGCCGGGGGACTAGCGGACCCTACGAGCAGTACTTC.

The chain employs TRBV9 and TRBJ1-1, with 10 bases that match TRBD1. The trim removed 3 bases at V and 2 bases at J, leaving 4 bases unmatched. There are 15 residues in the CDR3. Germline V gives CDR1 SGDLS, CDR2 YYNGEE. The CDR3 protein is CASSGQGASNTEAFF. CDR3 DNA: TGTGCCAGCAGCGGACAGGGGGCATCAAACACTGAAGCTTTCTTT.

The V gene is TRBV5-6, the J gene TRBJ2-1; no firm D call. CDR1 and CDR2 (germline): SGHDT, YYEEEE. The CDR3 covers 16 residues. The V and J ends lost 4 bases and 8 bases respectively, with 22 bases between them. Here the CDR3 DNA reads TGTGCCAGCAGCACCAGTACCGGGCCCATTCCCCATGAGCAGTTCTTC. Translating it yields CASSTSTGPIPHEQFF. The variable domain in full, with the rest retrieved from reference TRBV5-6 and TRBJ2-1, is DAGVTQSPTHLIKTRGQQVTLRCSPKSGHDTVSWYQQALGQGPQFIFQYYEEEERQRGNFPDRFSGHQFPNYSSELNVNALLLGDSALYLCASSTSTGPIPHEQFFGPGTRLTVL.

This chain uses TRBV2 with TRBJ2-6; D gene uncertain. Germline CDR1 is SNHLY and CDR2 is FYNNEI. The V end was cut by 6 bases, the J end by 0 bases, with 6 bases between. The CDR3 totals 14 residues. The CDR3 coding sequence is TGTGCCAGCAGCAAGCCCTCTGGGGCCAACGTCCTGACTTTC. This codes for CASSKPSGANVLTF.

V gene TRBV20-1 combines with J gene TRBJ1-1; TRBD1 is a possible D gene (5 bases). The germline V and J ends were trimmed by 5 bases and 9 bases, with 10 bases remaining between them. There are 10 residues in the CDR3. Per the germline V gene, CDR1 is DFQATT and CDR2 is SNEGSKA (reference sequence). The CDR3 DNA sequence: TGCAGTGCTTTGGGGGTTCAAGCTTTCTTT. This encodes CSALGVQAFF.

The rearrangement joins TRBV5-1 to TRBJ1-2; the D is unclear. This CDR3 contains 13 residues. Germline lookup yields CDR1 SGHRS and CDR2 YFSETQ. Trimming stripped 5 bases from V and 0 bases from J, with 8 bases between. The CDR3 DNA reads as TGCGCCAGCAGGTCTACAGCTAACTATGGCTACACCTTC. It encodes CASRSTANYGYTF. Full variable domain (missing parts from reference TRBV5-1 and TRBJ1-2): KAGVTQTPRYLIKTRGQQVTLSCSPISGHRSVSWYQQTPGQGLQFLFEYFSETQRNKGNFPGRFSGRQFSNSRSEMNVSTLELGDSALYLCASRSTANYGYTFGSGTRLTVV.

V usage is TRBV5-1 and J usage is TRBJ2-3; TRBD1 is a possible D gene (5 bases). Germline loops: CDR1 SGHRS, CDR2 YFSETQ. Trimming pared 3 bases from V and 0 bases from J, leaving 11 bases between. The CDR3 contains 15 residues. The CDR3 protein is CASSSQTASTDTQYF. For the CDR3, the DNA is TGCGCCAGCAGCTCACAGACAGCTAGCACAGATACGCAGTATTTT.

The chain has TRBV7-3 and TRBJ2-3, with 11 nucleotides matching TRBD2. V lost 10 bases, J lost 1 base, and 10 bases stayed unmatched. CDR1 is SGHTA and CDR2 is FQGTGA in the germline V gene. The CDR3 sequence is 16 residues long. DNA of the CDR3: TGTGCCACCAGTTCGGGTAGCGGGAGGGGCACAGATACGCAGTATTTT. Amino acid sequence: CATSSGSGRGTDTQYF.